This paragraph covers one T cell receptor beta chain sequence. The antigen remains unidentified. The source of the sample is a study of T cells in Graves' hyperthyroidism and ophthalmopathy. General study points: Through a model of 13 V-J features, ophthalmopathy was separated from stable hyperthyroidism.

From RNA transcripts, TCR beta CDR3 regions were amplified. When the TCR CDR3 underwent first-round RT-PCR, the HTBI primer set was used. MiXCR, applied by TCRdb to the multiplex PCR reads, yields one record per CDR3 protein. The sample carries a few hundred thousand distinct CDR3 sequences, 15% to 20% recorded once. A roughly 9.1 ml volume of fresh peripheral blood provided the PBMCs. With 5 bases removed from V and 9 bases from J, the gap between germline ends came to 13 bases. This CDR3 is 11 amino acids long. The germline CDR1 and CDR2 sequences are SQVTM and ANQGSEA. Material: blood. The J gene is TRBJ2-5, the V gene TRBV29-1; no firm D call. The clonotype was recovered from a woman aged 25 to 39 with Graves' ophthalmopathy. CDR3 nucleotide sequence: TGCAGCGTTACCTCAGTGGAGTCCCAGTACTTC. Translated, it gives CSVTSVESQYF.